This TCR beta chain was captured by sequencing in a study of shared clonotypes between healthy human individuals. This CDR3 is 14 amino acids long. Trimming removed 7 bases at V and 6 bases at J, with 16 bases between. Germline V gene data show CDR1 as LNHDA and CDR2 as SQIVND (reference sequence). A CD45RA+ naive subset and a CD45RA-negative memory subset were split from CD4+ cells. Only in-frame clones appear in the TCRdb table, and some are missing; sequencing was by immunoSEQ multiplex PCR. The sample contains approximately 2,300,000 clones, less than 95% of which appear only once. The sequencing sample was made of naive CD4+ T cells from PBMCs. Indicated subset: CD45RA+ positively selected. The chain has TRBV19 and TRBJ1-5, with D uncertain. The source is a man between 18 and 35 years old in good health. Some clones in this sample may be carry-over from other donors' samples. Here the CDR3 reads CASTPRAGFQPQHF. DNA for the CDR3: TGTGCCAGTACTCCCCGGGCGGGGTTTCAGCCCCAGCATTTT.